This T cell receptor beta chain was recorded in a study of read filtering for tumor transcriptome and immune sequencing (dated by TCRdb to about 2020). With regard to the full study: The cohort was composed of approximately 17 male and 14 female patients, with a mean age of around 66 years and an age range of about 40 to 90. By revised international staging, about 8 patients were R-ISS I, about 17 were R-ISS II and 6 or 7 were R-ISS III. After DNase treatment, whole-transcriptome libraries were prepared using the TruSeq RNA Access Library Prep Kit. TCR-region mapped reads per sample ranged from about 4.05 to 11 million with IR-seq versus only roughly 75 to 1273 with RNA-seq. Using the same bone marrow samples, the study ran both targeted immune repertoire sequencing and bulk whole-transcriptome sequencing and then compared the TCR repertoires from each method. A main aim was a read-filtering strategy for immune repertoire data, specifically whether clonotypes supported by a single read should be removed. Paper-wide results and their limitations: Compared with RNA-seq, IR-seq captured clonotypes at much higher depth and more reliably, and a smaller IR-seq throughput was enough to identify most shared clonotypes. The sorted CD138-negative fraction was not purified T cells but a mixed bone marrow immune population. In IR-seq, single-read clonotypes were about four fifths of clonotypes but around 3.2% of total reads; in RNA-seq they were 70% to 75% of clonotypes and about 41% of reads. When single-read clonotypes were removed, the proportions of shared clonotypes in IR-seq and RNA-seq correlated more strongly.

Spanning cysteine to phenylalanine, the CDR3 consists of 12 amino acids. Left in the record is the CDR3 DNA by itself, 36 bases read in frame from the first base. The V end loses 3 bases and the J end loses 5 bases, and a stretch of 7 bases separates them. Sequences SQVTM (CDR1) and ANQGSEA (CDR2) are obtained from the germline V gene. TCR libraries were constructed from approximately 360 ng RNA using the Immunoverse kit, and molecular barcoded adaptors covering alpha/delta and beta/gamma chains were employed. TCR library preparation used the same RNA that was used for transcriptome sequencing. Sequencing of the TCR libraries was done on an Illumina HiSeq 4000 with 2 x 150 cycles. The study's own analysis went as follows. TCR reads were aligned to human V, D, J and C references and assembled into CDR3 clonotypes with MiXCR, including quality filtering and error correction. The tcR package in R was used to analyze clonotype counts and gene usage diversity. Raw mapping reads were checked after the RNA-seq reads had been mapped by STAR aligner version 2.5.3a onto the human GRCh37 genome. To test how sequencing depth affected the clonotypes detected, IR-seq fastq files were randomly downsampled with Seqtk 1.3. TCRdb reprocessing: public reads trimmed at Q25 with fastp, clones called with MiXCR, in-frame beta chains kept. Identical CDR3 proteins give one entry, which carries the most common genes and DNA. None of the V and J calls come from the authors' own analysis; TCRdb made them. This sample holds fewer than 25,000 distinct CDR3 sequences; less than 25% were observed only once. The ten top clones hold 40% to 55% of the sample.

This clonotype was counted many times. It lacks a known antigen. Base qualities are not provided; no much larger clone lies one nucleotide away. Each patient had bone marrow sampled at the time of active disease. Isolation of bone marrow mononuclear cells was performed by Ficoll-Hypaque density gradient centrifugation. CD138-negative cells were obtained by negative selection after labeling with CD138 magnetic microbeads on a MACS separator, removing myeloma plasma cells. Purity of the isolated cells was checked by flow cytometry on an Attune NxT using CD138 antibodies. Total RNA was extracted with TRIzol reagent and quantified with a NanoDrop spectrophotometer. Paired RNA-seq and IR-seq were performed on each patient's CD138-negative bone marrow sample.

The sequence is built from TRBV29-1 and TRBJ2-2; no D gene call is confident. The sequencing input was a population of CD138-negative cells sorted from bone marrow. In the paper's terms, the cell subset or site label means: bone marrow mononuclear cells depleted of CD138+ plasma/myeloma cells by negative magnetic selection. The sequence came from a donor over 35 with multiple myeloma. The sequenced DNA: TGCAGCGTTGACATCTGGACCGGGGAGCTGTTTTTT. This translates into CSVDIWTGELFF.